This TCR beta chain appears in the sequencing data of a study of cytomegalovirus exposure and HLA in healthy donors. PCR used 60 Vbeta primers and 13 Jbeta primers. Assay used: immunoSEQ multiplex PCR; TCRdb lists only in-frame clones, some missing. Here the sample spans about 190,000 clones, about nine tenths being singletons. This clone was seen a handful of times. CDR1 and CDR2 from the germline V gene are MDHEN and SYDVKM. The CDR3 is 15 amino acids. The V and J ends lost 6 bases and 2 bases, in that order; junction bases with no gene match: 3. Sequenced input: PBMCs. The sequence was obtained from a man under 40 in good health and CMV-seronegative. The J gene is TRBJ2-1, the V gene TRBV28, with 11 bases aligning to TRBD2. The CDR3 protein is CASRLAGVTYNEQFF. In DNA form, the CDR3 reads TGTGCCAGCAGACTAGCGGGAGTCACCTACAATGAGCAGTTCTTC.